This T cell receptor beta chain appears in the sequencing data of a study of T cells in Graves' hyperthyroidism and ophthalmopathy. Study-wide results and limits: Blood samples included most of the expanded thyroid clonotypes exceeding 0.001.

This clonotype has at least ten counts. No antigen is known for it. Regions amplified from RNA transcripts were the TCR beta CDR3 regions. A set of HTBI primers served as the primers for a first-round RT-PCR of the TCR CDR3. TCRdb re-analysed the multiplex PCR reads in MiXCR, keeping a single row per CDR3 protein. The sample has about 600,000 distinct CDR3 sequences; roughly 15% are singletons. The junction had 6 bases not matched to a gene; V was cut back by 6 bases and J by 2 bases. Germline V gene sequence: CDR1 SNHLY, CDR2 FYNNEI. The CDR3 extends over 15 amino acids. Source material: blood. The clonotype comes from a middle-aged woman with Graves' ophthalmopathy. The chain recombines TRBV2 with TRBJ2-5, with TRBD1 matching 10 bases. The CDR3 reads CASSDRGLGQETQYF. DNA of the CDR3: TGTGCCAGCAGCGACAGGGGGCTGGGTCAAGAGACCCAGTACTTC.